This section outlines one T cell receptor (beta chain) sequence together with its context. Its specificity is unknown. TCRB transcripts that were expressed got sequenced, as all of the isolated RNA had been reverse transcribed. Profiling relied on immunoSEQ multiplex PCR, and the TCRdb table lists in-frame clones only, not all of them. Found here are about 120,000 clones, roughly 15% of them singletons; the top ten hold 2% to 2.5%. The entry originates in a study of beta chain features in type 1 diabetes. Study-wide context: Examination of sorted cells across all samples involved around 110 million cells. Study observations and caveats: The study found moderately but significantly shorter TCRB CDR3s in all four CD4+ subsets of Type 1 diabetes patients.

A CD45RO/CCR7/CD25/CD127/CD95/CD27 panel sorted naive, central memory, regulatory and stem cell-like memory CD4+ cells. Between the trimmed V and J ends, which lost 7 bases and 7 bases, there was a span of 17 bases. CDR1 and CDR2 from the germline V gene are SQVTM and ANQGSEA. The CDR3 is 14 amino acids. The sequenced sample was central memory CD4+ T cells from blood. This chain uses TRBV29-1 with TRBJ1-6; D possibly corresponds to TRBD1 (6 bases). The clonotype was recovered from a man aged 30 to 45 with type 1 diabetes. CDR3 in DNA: TGCAGCGCCGCGGAGGGGGGGCGGAATTCACCCCTCCACTTT. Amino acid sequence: CSAAEGGRNSPLHF.